Listed below are T cell receptor beta chains from one sample, sequenced in a study of B cell selection in AIRE deficiency. Measured with immunoSEQ multiplex PCR; TCRdb has only the in-frame clones, and not every one. The table records about 18,000 clones, under 95% of them present only once. The source material was CD4+CD25+ Tregs sorted from PBMCs. The receptors were sampled from a human donor in good health. The CDR3 runs from the conserved cysteine through the conserved F or W. Each record gives: clone size, V gene, D gene, J gene, CDR3 protein, CDR3 DNA. A D gene is named only where the DNA matches it firmly. Only part of the rows carry a size: once, few, many, or a class if the clone is expanded.

clone_size: .
v_call: TRBV28
d_call: .
j_call: TRBJ1-1
cdr3_aa: CASSYGTVNTEAFF
cdr3_nt: TGTGCCAGCAGTTACGGGACGGTGAACACTGAAGCTTTCTTT

clone_size: .
v_call: TRBV28
d_call: .
j_call: TRBJ2-3
cdr3_aa: CASSFQQGRHTQYF
cdr3_nt: TGTGCCAGCAGTTTTCAGCAGGGGAGGCATACGCAGTATTTT

clone_size: .
v_call: TRBV2
d_call: TRBD2
j_call: TRBJ2-3
cdr3_aa: CASRPGLGTDTQYF
cdr3_nt: TGTGCCAGCAGGCCGGGACTAGGCACAGATACGCAGTATTTT

clone_size: .
v_call: TRBV7-9
d_call: .
j_call: TRBJ2-7
cdr3_aa: CASSLARGRNEQYF
cdr3_nt: TGTGCCAGCAGCTTAGCGCGGGGGCGAAACGAGCAGTACTTC

clone_size: .
v_call: TRBV11-3
d_call: TRBD2
j_call: TRBJ2-1
cdr3_aa: CASSLSGATNEQFF
cdr3_nt: TGTGCCAGCAGCTTAAGCGGGGCCACCAATGAGCAGTTCTTC

clone_size: .
v_call: TRBV5-1
d_call: TRBD2
j_call: TRBJ2-2
cdr3_aa: CASRLLAGLAGVGTGELFF
cdr3_nt: TGCGCCAGCAGACTACTCGCGGGACTAGCGGGAGTCGGCACCGGGGAGCTGTTTTTT

clone_size: .
v_call: TRBV30
d_call: .
j_call: TRBJ2-1
cdr3_aa: CAWSRGRSTLGEQFF
cdr3_nt: TGTGCCTGGAGTAGGGGGAGGTCAACCCTTGGTGAGCAGTTCTTC

clone_size: .
v_call: TRBV21-1
d_call: .
j_call: TRBJ2-5
cdr3_aa: CASSKVPSGPWGETQYF
cdr3_nt: TGTGCCAGCAGCAAAGTCCCCTCGGGACCCTGGGGAGAGACCCAGTACTTC

clone_size: .
v_call: TRBV7-6
d_call: .
j_call: TRBJ1-1
cdr3_aa: CASSPGTGGSYTEAFF
cdr3_nt: TGTGCCAGCAGCCCAGGAACTGGAGGCAGTTACACTGAAGCTTTCTTT

clone_size: .
v_call: TRBV6-6
d_call: .
j_call: TRBJ1-6
cdr3_aa: CASDGGTSLHF
cdr3_nt: TGTGCCAGCGACGGGGGGACCTCCCTCCACTTT

clone_size: .
v_call: TRBV29-1
d_call: .
j_call: TRBJ1-2
cdr3_aa: CSVLGASYGYTF
cdr3_nt: TGCAGCGTTCTGGGGGCGAGCTATGGCTACACCTTC

clone_size: .
v_call: TRBV11-2
d_call: .
j_call: TRBJ2-5
cdr3_aa: CASSFGGTETQYF
cdr3_nt: TGTGCCAGCAGCTTCGGAGGGACAGAGACCCAGTACTTC

clone_size: .
v_call: TRBV19
d_call: TRBD1
j_call: TRBJ1-4
cdr3_aa: CASSIPGQGLDEKLFF
cdr3_nt: TGTGCCAGTAGTATTCCGGGACAGGGGCTTGATGAAAAACTGTTTTTT

clone_size: .
v_call: TRBV5-4
d_call: .
j_call: TRBJ1-3
cdr3_aa: CASSPTLGEGNTIYF
cdr3_nt: TGTGCCAGCAGCCCGACTCTTGGGGAAGGAAACACCATATATTTT

clone_size: .
v_call: TRBV6-4
d_call: .
j_call: TRBJ1-3
cdr3_aa: CASSVVTRRGYRGNTIYF
cdr3_nt: TGTGCCAGCAGTGTTGTGACTCGGCGGGGCTACCGCGGAAACACCATATATTTT

clone_size: .
v_call: TRBV7-3
d_call: .
j_call: TRBJ2-5
cdr3_aa: CASSPEEEPLEETQYF
cdr3_nt: TGTGCCAGCAGCCCGGAGGAGGAACCCTTGGAAGAGACCCAGTACTTC

clone_size: .
v_call: TRBV28
d_call: .
j_call: TRBJ1-4
cdr3_aa: CASSSSYEKLFF
cdr3_nt: TGTGCCAGCAGTTCGTCCTATGAAAAACTGTTTTTT

clone_size: .
v_call: TRBV28
d_call: .
j_call: TRBJ1-5
cdr3_aa: CATRGGSQPQHF
cdr3_nt: TGTGCCACCCGGGGGGGGAGTCAGCCCCAGCATTTT

clone_size: .
v_call: TRBV28
d_call: .
j_call: TRBJ1-2
cdr3_aa: CASSPTEFYGYTF
cdr3_nt: TGTGCCAGCAGCCCGACCGAGTTCTATGGCTACACCTTC

clone_size: .
v_call: TRBV25-1
d_call: .
j_call: TRBJ2-7
cdr3_aa: CASSARYEQYF
cdr3_nt: TGTGCCAGCAGTGCCCGGTACGAGCAGTACTTC

clone_size: .
v_call: TRBV5-5
d_call: .
j_call: TRBJ2-1
cdr3_aa: CASSLQVYNEQFF
cdr3_nt: TGTGCCAGCAGCTTGCAGGTATACAATGAGCAGTTCTTC

clone_size: .
v_call: TRBV27
d_call: TRBD2
j_call: TRBJ2-2
cdr3_aa: CASSPWGGTGELFF
cdr3_nt: TGTGCCAGCAGCCCCTGGGGGGGCACCGGGGAGCTGTTTTTT

clone_size: .
v_call: TRBV5-1
d_call: TRBD1
j_call: TRBJ2-7
cdr3_aa: CASSANRGGEQYF
cdr3_nt: TGCGCCAGCAGCGCAAACAGGGGCGGCGAGCAGTACTTC

clone_size: .
v_call: TRBV4-1
d_call: .
j_call: TRBJ1-5
cdr3_aa: CASSQEGNSNQPQHF
cdr3_nt: TGCGCCAGCAGCCAAGAGGGGAATAGCAATCAGCCCCAGCATTTT

clone_size: once
v_call: TRBV7-9
d_call: .
j_call: TRBJ2-6
cdr3_aa: CACSGSGANVLTF
cdr3_nt: TGTGCCTGCTCGGGGTCTGGGGCCAACGTCCTGACTTTC

clone_size: once
v_call: TRBV6-6
d_call: .
j_call: TRBJ1-1
cdr3_aa: CASSFGRYENTEAFF
cdr3_nt: TGTGCCAGCAGTTTCGGGAGGTATGAGAACACTGAAGCTTTCTTT

clone_size: .
v_call: TRBV7-9
d_call: .
j_call: TRBJ1-2
cdr3_aa: CASSLGQVGGYTF
cdr3_nt: TGTGCCAGCAGCTTAGGACAGGTCGGCGGCTACACCTTC

clone_size: .
v_call: TRBV2
d_call: TRBD2
j_call: TRBJ2-7
cdr3_aa: CASRSGRATEQYF
cdr3_nt: TGTGCCAGCAGGAGCGGGAGGGCCACCGAGCAGTACTTC

clone_size: .
v_call: TRBV6-1
d_call: .
j_call: TRBJ2-5
cdr3_aa: CASSEWRVEETQYF
cdr3_nt: TGTGCCAGCAGTGAATGGAGGGTTGAAGAGACCCAGTACTTC

clone_size: .
v_call: TRBV5-3
d_call: .
j_call: TRBJ2-7
cdr3_aa: CASSLSELPSYEQYF
cdr3_nt: TGTGCCAGCAGCTTATCCGAGCTTCCCTCCTACGAGCAGTACTTC

clone_size: .
v_call: TRBV18
d_call: TRBD2
j_call: TRBJ2-2
cdr3_aa: CASSPLGRPNTGELFF
cdr3_nt: TGTGCCAGCTCACCACTCGGGAGGCCGAACACCGGGGAGCTGTTTTTT

clone_size: .
v_call: TRBV5-1
d_call: TRBD1
j_call: TRBJ2-5
cdr3_aa: CASSLAGQGRVETQYF
cdr3_nt: TGCGCCAGCAGCTTGGCGGGACAGGGACGAGTGGAGACCCAGTACTTC

clone_size: .
v_call: TRBV6-5
d_call: TRBD1
j_call: TRBJ1-5
cdr3_aa: CASRDDRVINQPQHF
cdr3_nt: TGTGCCAGCAGGGACGACAGGGTCATCAATCAGCCCCAGCATTTT

clone_size: .
v_call: TRBV29-1
d_call: TRBD1
j_call: TRBJ1-4
cdr3_aa: CSVMDRDDEKLFF
cdr3_nt: TGCAGCGTAATGGACAGGGATGATGAAAAACTGTTTTTT

clone_size: .
v_call: TRBV7-6
d_call: TRBD1
j_call: TRBJ2-7
cdr3_aa: CASSLGQGTYYEQYF
cdr3_nt: TGTGCCAGCAGCTTGGGACAGGGAACATACTACGAGCAGTACTTC

clone_size: once
v_call: TRBV2
d_call: TRBD1
j_call: TRBJ1-4
cdr3_aa: CASAPGQANEKLFF
cdr3_nt: TGTGCCAGTGCCCCGGGACAGGCTAATGAAAAACTGTTTTTT

clone_size: .
v_call: TRBV30
d_call: .
j_call: TRBJ2-2
cdr3_aa: CAWRLAGLLNTGELFF
cdr3_nt: TGTGCCTGGAGACTCGCGGGCCTTCTTAACACCGGGGAGCTGTTTTTT

clone_size: .
v_call: TRBV6-9
d_call: .
j_call: TRBJ2-7
cdr3_aa: CASSYDSYEQYF
cdr3_nt: TGTGCCAGCAGTTACGACAGCTACGAGCAGTACTTC

clone_size: .
v_call: TRBV27
d_call: .
j_call: TRBJ2-5
cdr3_aa: CASSLSAAWGTYQETQYF
cdr3_nt: TGTGCCAGCAGTTTATCGGCGGCGTGGGGCACGTACCAAGAGACCCAGTACTTC

clone_size: .
v_call: TRBV6-1
d_call: .
j_call: TRBJ1-4
cdr3_aa: CASGAGAMVF
cdr3_nt: TGTGCCAGCGGGGCCGGGGCTATGGTTTTT

clone_size: .
v_call: TRBV2
d_call: .
j_call: TRBJ2-3
cdr3_aa: CASSYITDTQYF
cdr3_nt: TGTGCCAGCAGCTACATCACAGATACGCAGTATTTT

clone_size: .
v_call: TRBV18
d_call: .
j_call: TRBJ2-4
cdr3_aa: CASSDRYGQYF
cdr3_nt: TGTGCCAGCTCAGACAGATACGGCCAGTACTTC

clone_size: .
v_call: TRBV9
d_call: TRBD2
j_call: TRBJ2-1
cdr3_aa: CASSGSSGTYNEQFF
cdr3_nt: TGTGCCAGCAGCGGATCTAGCGGGACGTACAATGAGCAGTTCTTC

clone_size: .
v_call: TRBV19
d_call: TRBD1
j_call: TRBJ1-6
cdr3_aa: CASSIGRDRGNSPLHF
cdr3_nt: TGTGCCAGTAGTATAGGCCGGGACAGGGGTAATTCACCCCTCCACTTT

clone_size: once
v_call: TRBV27
d_call: .
j_call: TRBJ1-2
cdr3_aa: CASSPWAALNYGYTF
cdr3_nt: TGTGCCAGCAGTCCCTGGGCAGCCCTCAACTATGGCTACACCTTC

clone_size: once
v_call: TRBV10-3
d_call: TRBD1
j_call: TRBJ1-3
cdr3_aa: CAISAGGLMTGNTIYF
cdr3_nt: TGTGCCATCAGTGCAGGGGGACTCATGACCGGAAACACCATATATTTT

clone_size: once
v_call: TRBV5-4
d_call: TRBD2
j_call: TRBJ2-7
cdr3_aa: CASSLGTSGRGEQYF
cdr3_nt: TGTGCCAGCAGCTTGGGAACTAGCGGGAGGGGGGAGCAGTACTTC

clone_size: .
v_call: TRBV15
d_call: TRBD2
j_call: TRBJ2-1
cdr3_aa: CATSSALSHSGSRNEQFF
cdr3_nt: TGTGCCACCAGCAGTGCATTGTCCCATAGCGGGAGTAGAAATGAGCAGTTCTTC

clone_size: once
v_call: TRBV6-1
d_call: TRBD2
j_call: TRBJ2-3
cdr3_aa: CASSRTSYPDTQYF
cdr3_nt: TGTGCCAGCAGTAGGACTAGTTACCCAGATACGCAGTATTTT